This passage covers 8 T cell receptor beta chains from one sample sequenced in a study of blood T cell repertoires in COVID-19. Assay: immunoSEQ multiplex PCR; the TCRdb copy retains only in-frame clones and omits some. The data contain 150,000 to 200,000 clones, around nine tenths of them singletons. Sequenced: peripheral blood. The receptors were sampled from a man aged 18 to 30 with active or convalescent COVID-19.

This chain uses TRBV12-3 or TRBV12-4 with TRBJ2-1; D is uncertain. The CDR3 runs 10 residues. V was pared by 8 bases and J by 10 bases, with 9 bases between. The CDR3 DNA reads TGTGCCAGCGGCGGTGTAGAGCAGTTCTTC. Protein: CASGGVEQFF.

The rearrangement links TRBV4-1 to TRBJ1-5, with 10 nucleotides matching TRBD1. The germline gives CDR1 MGHRA, CDR2 YSYEKL. The CDR3 is 15 residues long. The V gene end was trimmed by 1 base and the J gene end by 8 bases; junction bases not matched to a gene: 5. This chain's CDR3 is CASSQGDRGEEPQHF. Here the CDR3 DNA reads TGCGCCAGCAGCCAAGGGGACAGGGGTGAGGAGCCCCAGCATTTT.

V usage is TRBV28 and J usage is TRBJ1-5; D ambiguous. CDR3 length equals 14 residues. The V end was cut by 2 bases, the J end by 9 bases, with 14 bases between. Germline values: CDR1 MDHEN, CDR2 SYDVKM. CDR3: CASSLPRSTVPQHF. CDR3 DNA: TGTGCCAGCAGTTTACCACGGTCAACCGTGCCCCAGCATTTT.

The V gene is TRBV28, the J gene TRBJ2-1, with TRBD2 matching 9 bases. This CDR3 has 15 amino acids. Trimming at V came to 3 bases and at J to 7 bases, leaving 7 bases not matched to a gene. From germline, CDR1 is MDHEN and CDR2 SYDVKM. CDR3: CASSLVGGGANEQFF. In DNA, the CDR3 is TGTGCCAGCAGTTTGGTGGGCGGGGGGGCGAATGAGCAGTTCTTC.

This chain connects TRBV6-5 to TRBJ1-2; D is unclear. CDR1 MNHEY and CDR2 SVGAGI come from the germline V gene. This CDR3 is built from 14 residues. V was trimmed by 9 bases and J by 2 bases, leaving 16 bases between them. The CDR3 region is CASVRKAGNYGYTF. The CDR3 region has the DNA TGTGCCAGTGTCCGTAAAGCAGGCAACTATGGCTACACCTTC.

This rearrangement joins TRBV6-4 to TRBJ2-7; D is undetermined. The V and J ends lost 2 bases and 3 bases respectively, with 8 bases between them. The CDR3 length is 13 residues. Germline V gives CDR1 MRHNA, CDR2 SNTAGT. CDR3 DNA sequence: TGTGCCAGCAGTGACGGGCAGGTCTACGAGCAGTACGTC. It is translated as CASSDGQVYEQYV.

This chain connects TRBV30 to TRBJ2-5; D gene ambiguous. This CDR3 is built from 14 residues. V dropped 0 bases and J dropped 0 bases, with 8 bases sitting between them. Germline V gives CDR1 GTSNPN, CDR2 SVGIG (reference sequence). The CDR3 here is CAWSVKEYQETQYF. The CDR3 DNA reads TGTGCCTGGAGTGTAAAGGAGTACCAAGAGACCCAGTACTTC.

Worth noting for this clone: As the CDR3 is not closed by the conserved phenylalanine or tryptophan, this likely results from a read error. The DNA is left out, because the CDR3 cannot be placed on it with certainty; the CDR3 is given as TCRdb lists it. This rearrangement joins TRBV25-1 to TRBJ2-7; TRBD2 reflects the table's D call only, with no check against the DNA. Germline V gene data show CDR1 as MGHDK and CDR2 as SYGVNS. The CDR3 adds up to 11 amino acids, both ends counted. The CDR3 here is CASSDTSGSTL.